The source of this T cell receptor (beta chain) is a study of blood T cell repertoires in COVID-19. Study-level background: Spain, Italy and the United States supplied samples that represented acute and convalescent COVID-19.

CDR3 length equals 17 residues. V lost 3 bases, J lost 6 bases, and 9 bases stayed unmatched. CDR1 and CDR2 (germline): LGHNA, YSLEER. The assay was immunoSEQ multiplex PCR, and TCRdb's table has in-frame clones only and misses some. The table includes 35,000 to 45,000 clones, around 85% detected once. The sequence was collected from a human donor in a cohort sampled during active COVID-19. The chain carries TRBV4-3 and TRBJ2-2, with 11 bases identical to TRBD1. Sequencing input: peripheral blood. The CDR3 bases are TGCGCCAGCAGCCAGTTGGGGGGGACAGGGGGTCCCGGGGAGCTGTTTTTT. It codes for CASSQLGGTGGPGELFF.